Below, one T cell receptor (beta chain) is given with its context. Antigen specificity is unknown. This sample was taken from a study of T cells in Graves' hyperthyroidism and ophthalmopathy. Study-level points and caveats: Ophthalmopathy was separated from stable hyperthyroidism by a 13 V-J model. Model output signaled ophthalmopathy a median roughly 6.5 months ahead of onset.

Trimming removed 3 bases from V and 5 bases from J; junction bases left unmatched: 6. CDR3 length: 15 amino acids. TCR beta CDR3 regions were amplified from RNA transcripts. The HTBI primer set served for first-round RT-PCR of the TCR CDR3. One entry per CDR3 protein results from TCRdb running MiXCR on the multiplex PCR reads. The sample shows about 92,000 distinct CDR3 sequences, around 50% of them seen only once. The sequenced sample consisted of blood. The V call is TRBV12-3 or TRBV12-4, the J call TRBJ2-7; 11 nucleotides agree with TRBD1. The source is a middle-aged woman with Graves' hyperthyroidism. The CDR3, as DNA: TGTGCCAGCAGTTTGGGACAGGGGGTCGGGCACGAGCAGTACTTC. Amino acid sequence: CASSLGQGVGHEQYF.